The 26 T cell receptor beta chains below come from one sample, sequenced in a study of circulating tumor DNA in untreated peripheral T-cell lymphoma. Only in-frame clones appear in the TCRdb table, and some are missing; sequencing was by immunoSEQ multiplex PCR. The sample shows over 1,000 clones, approximately 80% of them seen only once. The material sequenced was tumor tissue. These receptors came from a human donor with peripheral T-cell lymphoma.

This clone has just a few counts. J is TRBJ1-1 and V is TRBV6-8, with 8 nucleotides matching TRBD1. CDR1 MNHGY and CDR2 SAAAGT come from the germline V gene. V lost 1 base and J lost 9; bases outside the gene matches: 16. CDR3 length: 17 residues. Written as DNA, the CDR3 is TGTGCCAGCAGTTACTTGCCTGGTCGGACAGGGTTACTACAAGCTTTCTTT. Amino acids: CASSYLPGRTGLLQAFF.

This clone was counted only a few times. The gene calls are TRBV6-1 and TRBJ2-1, with 10 nucleotides matching TRBD2. The V gene's germline CDR1 is MNHNS and CDR2 SASEGT. Trimming cost V 1 base and J 6 bases; bases outside gene matches: 3. This CDR3 is 15 amino acids long. The CDR3 sequence: CASSEEAGGPNEQFF. CDR3 coding DNA: TGTGCCAGCAGTGAAGAAGCGGGGGGGCCCAATGAGCAGTTCTTC.

V and J are TRBV14 and TRBJ1-1; 7 bases are a match to TRBD1. This CDR3 region has 15 residues. Losses at the gene ends were 3 bases for V and 1 base for J; bases not matched to a gene: 5. CDR1 is SGHDN and CDR2 is FVKESK in the germline V gene. CDR3 amino acids: CASSQRTGWNTEAFF. CDR3 DNA: TGTGCCAGCAGCCAGCGGACAGGCTGGAACACTGAAGCTTTCTTT.

The rearrangement joins TRBV28 to TRBJ2-7; D may correspond to TRBD1 or TRBD2 (5 bases each). Germline V lookup: CDR1 MDHEN, CDR2 SYDVKM. This CDR3 contains 12 residues. Trimming stripped 5 bases from V and 9 bases from J, with 14 bases between. CDR3 in DNA: TGTGCCAGCAGTCCCTCCGGGACGTGGCAGTACGTC. Translation gives CASSPSGTWQYV.

This clone appeared once. This chain links TRBV29-1 with TRBJ2-7; 10 bases agree with TRBD1. V trimming: 7 bases; J trimming: 3 bases; junction bases outside the gene matches: 3. The CDR3 sequence is 12 residues long. The germline V gene encodes CDR1 SQVTM and CDR2 ANQGSEA. This CDR3 reads CSGGQGDYEQYF. The CDR3, as DNA: TGCAGCGGTGGACAGGGGGACTACGAGCAGTACTTC.

This clone qualifies as large. The chain recombines TRBV25-1 with TRBJ2-3; D is unresolved. The CDR3 contains 13 residues. V gave up 5 bases and J gave up 2 bases, with 8 bases separating them. From germline, CDR1 is MGHDK and CDR2 SYGVNS. CDR3 DNA sequence: TGTGCCAGCAGTCATTCACTCACAGATACGCAGTATTTT. Translated, it gives CASSHSLTDTQYF.

Of note for this clone: An end of the junction does not agree with germline; a read error may underlie this. V gene TRBV7-1 combines with J gene TRBJ2-3, with 7 bases aligning to TRBD2. TRBV7-1 is an ORF, with its function uncertain. This CDR3 has 15 residues. The CDR3 spells CASSLPGLSTDTQYF. The CDR3 coding sequence is TGTGCCAGCAGCTTACCGGGACTAAGCACAGATACACAGTATTTT.

The chain recombines TRBV11-3 with TRBJ2-3; D possibly corresponds to TRBD2 (5 bases). V was trimmed by 2 bases and J by 2 bases, leaving 17 bases between them. Germline CDR1 reads SGHNT; CDR2 reads YENEEA. This CDR3 spans 17 amino acids. CDR3 protein: CASSLSSRGVVTDTQYF. CDR3 sequence (DNA): TGTGCCAGCAGCTTATCCTCACGGGGAGTTGTCACAGATACGCAGTATTTT.

This chain connects TRBV7-5 to TRBJ2-1; TRBD2 is the table's D call, not checked against the DNA. TRBV7-5 is assigned pseudogene status. This CDR3 region has 17 residues. CDR3 coding DNA: TGTGCCAGCACCGACCGCGGACTAGCGGGTCCGTACCCGGTACAGTTCTTC. Amino acid sequence: CASTDRGLAGPYPVQFF.

The chain uses TRBV19 and TRBJ1-1, with 8 bases that match TRBD1. CDR1 LNHDA and CDR2 SQIVND come from the germline V gene (reference sequence). This CDR3 spans 14 amino acids. The V and J ends lost 3 bases and 7 bases, in that order; junction bases with no gene match: 7. The CDR3 protein is CASSMLPGQDEAFF. The CDR3 nucleotides read TGTGCCAGTAGTATGTTACCGGGACAGGATGAAGCTTTCTTT.

The chain joins TRBV11-3 to TRBJ2-5; 7 bases fit TRBD2. CDR1 SGHNT and CDR2 YENEEA come from the germline V gene. The CDR3 length is 16 residues. Germline trimming cut 3 bases from V and 4 bases from J; bases unmatched to any gene: 11. The CDR3 protein is CASSFGGGPGRETQYF. DNA of the CDR3: TGTGCCAGCAGCTTCGGGGGAGGGCCAGGTCGAGAGACCCAGTACTTC.

Points on this clone: Its ends do not fully match the called genes, so a read error is possible. J is TRBJ2-7 and V is TRBV28; D might be TRBD1 or TRBD2, each matching 5 bases. This CDR3 region has 15 residues. Per the germline V gene, CDR1 is MDHEN and CDR2 is SYDVKM. The CDR3 nucleotides read TGTGTCAGCAGTTTAGGGTCGAGGGTAGGGGTCGAGCAGTACTTC. Amino acid sequence: CVSSLGSRVGVEQYF.

The chain has TRBV14 and TRBJ2-2; no definite D call. This CDR3 region has 13 residues. Germline V CDR1 and CDR2: SGHDN, FVKESK. Trimming removed 4 bases from V and 6 bases from J, with 9 bases in between. CDR3 amino acids: CASSRQSSGELFF. CDR3 sequence (DNA): TGTGCCAGCAGCCGTCAATCTTCCGGGGAGCTGTTTTTT.

The V and J genes are TRBV6-8 and TRBJ2-3; 11 nucleotides align to TRBD1. The trim removed 6 bases at V and 6 bases at J, leaving 11 bases unmatched. This CDR3 spans 16 amino acids. Germline values: CDR1 MNHGY, CDR2 SAAAGT. CDR3 DNA: TGTGCCAGCAGCGACTCCGGGACAGGGGGGGCGGATACGCAGTATTTT. Translation gives CASSDSGTGGADTQYF.

V usage is TRBV15 and J usage is TRBJ1-3, with 7 bases identical to TRBD1. CDR1 and CDR2 (germline): LNHNV, YYDKDF (reference sequence). The J segment lost 1 base and the V segment lost 5 bases, leaving 5 bases of the junction unmatched. The CDR3 contains 15 residues. The CDR3 here is CATSGGTVSGNTIYF. The CDR3 coding sequence is TGTGCCACCAGCGGCGGGACAGTATCTGGAAACACCATATATTTT.

The chain's CDR3 is CASSLEPQETQYF. DNA for the CDR3: TGTGCCAGCAGTTTAGAACCACAAGAGACCCAGTACTTC. The chain carries TRBV6-8 and TRBJ2-5; no reliable D call. Germline V gene lookup returns CDR1 MNHGY and CDR2 SAAAGT. The germline V and J ends were trimmed by 4 bases and 2 bases, with 8 bases remaining between them. This CDR3 is built from 13 residues.

The chain combines TRBV29-1 with TRBJ2-3; the D call may be TRBD1 or TRBD2 (5 bases each). Germline V gives CDR1 SQVTM, CDR2 ANQGSEA. Trimming removed 5 bases at V and 5 bases at J, with 17 bases between. The CDR3 length is 14 residues. In DNA, the CDR3 is TGCAGCGTTCCTGGCCGAGGGGTCGGAGATACGCAGTATTTT. This translates into CSVPGRGVGDTQYF.

The chain joins TRBV1 to TRBJ2-6; TRBD1 is the table's D call, not checked against the DNA. TRBV1 is shown as a pseudogene. CDR3 length: 18 amino acids. This CDR3 is CASSRGRQGGSGANVLTF. Here the CDR3 DNA reads TGCGCCAGCAGCAGGGGCCGACAGGGAGGTTCTGGGGCCAACGTCCTGACTTTC.

This chain joins TRBV6-8 and TRBJ2-7; D possibly uses TRBD1 or TRBD2 (5 bases each). The CDR3 length is 15 residues. Germline CDR1 MNHGY, CDR2 SAAAGT. Trimming removed 2 bases at V and 1 base at J, with 12 bases between. The CDR3 loop is CASSYPVRGSYEQYF. In nucleotides, the CDR3 is TGTGCCAGCAGTTACCCGGTGAGGGGTTCCTACGAGCAGTACTTC.

This sequence joins TRBV11-3 and TRBJ1-3, with no clear D. This CDR3 is 14 amino acids long. Germline V gene sequence: CDR1 SGHNT, CDR2 YENEEA. Trimming removed 3 bases at V and 4 bases at J, with 10 bases between. CDR3 region: CASSLTQKGNTIYF. The CDR3 DNA follows: TGTGCCAGCAGCTTGACCCAGAAAGGAAACACCATATATTTT.

This chain links TRBV11-3 with TRBJ2-2; D unclear. The CDR3 is 16 residues long. Germline CDR1 SGHNT, CDR2 YENEEA. V was shortened by 7 bases and J by 1 base, with 16 bases between the two germline ends. As DNA, the CDR3 is TGTGCCAGCACCTCCCAGAGTGCGCAGAACACCGGGGAGCTGTTTTTT. It is translated as CASTSQSAQNTGELFF.

This chain uses TRBV7-5 with TRBJ2-1. TRBV7-5 is a recognized pseudogene. The CDR3 covers 16 residues. The CDR3 nucleotides read TGTGCCAGCAGCCCGGGACGTTTAAGCTCCTACAATGAGCAGTTCTTC. Translation: CASSPGRLSSYNEQFF.

This chain links TRBV11-3 with TRBJ2-7; D unclear. Germline lookup yields CDR1 SGHNT and CDR2 YENEEA. The CDR3 loop spans 15 amino acids. V lost 4 bases and J lost 0, with 13 bases in between. In nucleotides, the CDR3 is TGTGCCAGCAGCTCGCCCCTCCCGAGCTCCTACGAGCAGTACTTC. It translates to CASSSPLPSSYEQYF.

The V call is TRBV15, the J call TRBJ2-4, with 10 bases identical to TRBD2. Trimming removed 2 bases from V and 0 bases from J; junction bases left unmatched: 7. Germline CDR1 and CDR2: LNHNV and YYDKDF (reference sequence). CDR3 length: 18 amino acids. The CDR3 DNA is TGTGCCACCAGCAGAAAGATTCTAGCGGGGGAAGCCAAAAACATTCAGTACTTC. The encoded protein is CATSRKILAGEAKNIQYF.

The rearrangement uses TRBV11-3 and TRBJ1-2, with D perhaps TRBD1 (5 bases). V gave up 3 bases and J gave up 0 bases, with 20 bases separating them. This CDR3 has 18 residues. Germline CDR1 is SGHNT and CDR2 is YENEEA. The CDR3 is CASSLAVPFGGANYGYTF. CDR3 DNA: TGTGCCAGCAGCTTGGCCGTCCCATTTGGAGGGGCTAACTATGGCTACACCTTC.

The V gene is TRBV29-1, the J gene TRBJ1-2, with TRBD1 identical over 9 bases. CDR1 and CDR2 from the germline V gene are SQVTM and ANQGSEA. This CDR3 spans 13 amino acids. V was clipped by 5 bases and J by 6 bases; unmatched bases: 7. The CDR3 region is CSVTSGTGNGYTF. DNA of the CDR3: TGCAGCGTTACGAGCGGGACAGGGAATGGCTACACCTTC.